Listed below are T cell receptor beta chains from one sample, sequenced in a study of identical twins. TCRdb ran MiXCR on the 5' RACE reads and lists one entry per CDR3 protein. This table holds hundreds of thousands of distinct CDR3 sequences, 9% to 15% found once. These data were also reused for a study on yellow fever vaccine responses in identical twins.

Sequenced material: PBMCs. The source of these receptors is a woman in her late teens or twenties in good health. The CDR3 runs from the conserved cysteine through the conserved F or W. Each record gives: J gene, V gene, D gene, clone size, CDR3 DNA, CDR3 protein. The D gene is left open where the match is weak. For some rows the clone size is stated as once, few or many, or as a class when expanded; others skip it.

>TRBJ2-7|TRBV12-3/TRBV12-4|NA|many
TGTGCCAGCAGTTGGGGGCGGGTGGAAAACTACGAGCAGTACTTC
CASSWGRVENYEQYF
>TRBJ2-1|TRBV2|NA|NA
TGTGCCAGCAGTGGAGGGAAGCCGTATTACAATGAGCAGTTCTTC
CASSGGKPYYNEQFF
>TRBJ2-2|TRBV6-5|NA|many
TGTGCCAGCAGTTACTCGACAAGGGATTCCGGGGAGCTGTTTTTT
CASSYSTRDSGELFF
>TRBJ2-3|TRBV12-3/TRBV12-4|TRBD1|many
TGTGCCAGCAGTTTGGGGTTCGGGACAGGATTCACAGATACGCAGTATTTT
CASSLGFGTGFTDTQYF
>TRBJ2-3|TRBV20-1|NA|NA
TGCAGTGCTAGACGCAGGACAGCTACCTCTAGCACAGATACGCAGTATTTT
CSARRRTATSSTDTQYF
>TRBJ2-7|TRBV29-1|TRBD2|few
TGCAGCGTTGAATTGACTAGCGGGCACTACGAGCAGTACTTC
CSVELTSGHYEQYF
>TRBJ2-1|TRBV20-1|NA|NA
TGCTGTGCTAGGTCGCAGGGACCGACTAATAACAATGAGCAGTTCTTC
CCARSQGPTNNNEQFF
>TRBJ2-2|TRBV5-6|TRBD2|NA
TGTGCCAGCAGACCTCCGGGAGGCGGGAGCACCGGGGAGCTGTTTTTT
CASRPPGGGSTGELFF
>TRBJ1-2|TRBV20-1|NA|few
TGCAGTGCTCAAAACCGGGACACCGATTTTAACTATGGCTACACCTTC
CSAQNRDTDFNYGYTF
>TRBJ2-2|TRBV2|TRBD2|NA
TGTACCTGCAGCTTCGGGACTAGCGCATTCAGGGACACCGGGGAGCTGTTTTTT
CTCSFGTSAFRDTGELFF
>TRBJ2-5|TRBV7-9|NA|NA
TGTGCCAGCAACCTTAAGGGGACTGCCCAAGAGACCCAGTACTTC
CASNLKGTAQETQYF
>TRBJ2-3|TRBV12-3/TRBV12-4|TRBD2|NA
TGTGCCAGCAGAATGAGCGGGGTGCGGGATACGCAGTATTTT
CASRMSGVRDTQYF
>TRBJ2-1|TRBV29-1|NA|NA
TGCAGCGTTAGGGTCTCCTACAATGAGCAGTTCTTC
CSVRVSYNEQFF
>TRBJ1-6|TRBV5-1|TRBD1|NA
TGCGCCAGCAGCTTGGCGGGACAGAATAATTCACCCCTCCACTTT
CASSLAGQNNSPLHF
>TRBJ1-2|TRBV27|NA|many
TGTGCCAGCAGTTTAATCGGGTCCTATGGCTACACCTTC
CASSLIGSYGYTF
>TRBJ2-2|TRBV6-1|TRBD2|NA
TGTGCCAGCAGTATAAATCTAGCGGGGGGAGCCGGGGAGCTGTTTTTT
CASSINLAGGAGELFF
>TRBJ1-6|TRBV4-1|NA|few
TGCGCCAGCAGCCAGAAACCGGGGAGTAATTCACCCCTCCACTTT
CASSQKPGSNSPLHF
>TRBJ2-1|TRBV15|TRBD2|many
TGTGCCACCAGCAGAGATCGGGCGGGGGGGAGAAATGAGCAGTTCTTC
CATSRDRAGGRNEQFF
>TRBJ1-5|TRBV19|NA|few
TGTGCCAGTAGGCTCCAATCGGGGGGACGGCAGCCCCAGCATTTT
CASRLQSGGRQPQHF
>TRBJ2-5|TRBV19|NA|few
TGTGCCAGTAGCCCCGGTGGGGCAGCCCAAGAGACCCAGTACTTC
CASSPGGAAQETQYF
>TRBJ2-1|TRBV12-3/TRBV12-4|TRBD2|NA
TGTGCCAGCAGTTCCGATGGGCTAGCGGGATACAATGAGCAGTTCTTC
CASSSDGLAGYNEQFF
>TRBJ2-7|TRBV20-1|NA|NA
TGCAGTGCTAGGGGCCCTAGTGTGGGGGAGCAGTACTTC
CSARGPSVGEQYF
>TRBJ2-1|TRBV4-1|NA|many
TGCGCCAGCAGCCAAGAATGGGACCCGAGGGGTAAGCAGTTCTTC
CASSQEWDPRGKQFF
>TRBJ2-3|TRBV20-1|NA|few
TGCAGTGCTAGACTCAGGAACACAGATACGCAGTATTTT
CSARLRNTDTQYF
>TRBJ1-5|TRBV5-1|NA|few
TGCGCCAGCAGCTTGGACCTTGGGGGCAATCAGCCCCAGCATTTT
CASSLDLGGNQPQHF
>TRBJ2-2|TRBV5-8|NA|NA
TGTGCCAGGGCACAGGGCTCCGGGGAGCTGTTTTTT
CARAQGSGELFF
>TRBJ2-3|TRBV18|NA|NA
TGTGCCAGCTCCACCCCCCGGAAGCTAGATACGCAGTATTTT
CASSTPRKLDTQYF
>TRBJ1-1|TRBV9|NA|NA
TGTGCCAGCAGCCGCCTAGGGGGTTGGGAGGCTTTCTTT
CASSRLGGWEAFF
>TRBJ1-6|TRBV12-3/TRBV12-4|TRBD1|many
TGTGCCAGCAGTTCCTGGGACAGGGGCTACGATTCACCCCTCCACTTT
CASSSWDRGYDSPLHF
>TRBJ1-2|TRBV5-1|NA|few
TGCGCCAGCAGCTTGATTTCACAGGATAACCTCTATGGCTACACCTTC
CASSLISQDNLYGYTF
>TRBJ2-2|TRBV11-2|NA|NA
TGTGCCAGCAGCTTAGAGTATACTGTCCGCGACACCGGGGAGCTGTTTTTT
CASSLEYTVRDTGELFF
>TRBJ1-3|TRBV5-1|NA|few
TGCGCCAGCAGCTTGGGCAGCCAAGACTCTGGAAACACCATATATTTT
CASSLGSQDSGNTIYF
>TRBJ1-2|TRBV27|TRBD1|few
TGTGCCAGCAGTCAGTGGGGACAGCCGGAAGCTAACTATGGCTACACCTTC
CASSQWGQPEANYGYTF
>TRBJ1-2|TRBV12-3/TRBV12-4|NA|many
TGTGCCAGCAGTCCGAGGACAGAAAACTATGGCTACACCTTC
CASSPRTENYGYTF
>TRBJ2-1|TRBV28|TRBD1|few
TGTGCCAGCATACAGGGGGCTCAGGGGTCATTAAGATACAATGAGCAGTTCTTC
CASIQGAQGSLRYNEQFF
>TRBJ2-6|TRBV2|NA|NA
TGTGCCAGCACCAGGGTCTCTGGGGCCAACGTCCTGACTTTC
CASTRVSGANVLTF
>TRBJ1-4|TRBV29-1|NA|few
TGCAGCGTTGTGGGTAGGGCCGGGGAAAAACTGTTTTTT
CSVVGRAGEKLFF
>TRBJ2-1|TRBV12-3/TRBV12-4|TRBD2|many
TGTGCCAGCAGTCCCCACAGCGGGGCCTACAATGAGCAGTTCTTC
CASSPHSGAYNEQFF
>TRBJ2-1|TRBV7-9|TRBD2|NA
TGTGCCAGCAGCGCAGGCGGGGGTGGGTACAATGAGCAGTTCTTC
CASSAGGGGYNEQFF
>TRBJ1-1|TRBV12-3/TRBV12-4|TRBD1|many
TGTGCCAGCAGTTTATCCCGACAGGGGGGCACTGAAGCTTTCTTT
CASSLSRQGGTEAFF
>TRBJ2-5|TRBV20-1|NA|few
TGCAGTGCTAGGCAAGTGCAGACCCAGTACTTC
CSARQVQTQYF
>TRBJ1-2|TRBV6-5|TRBD1|few
TGTGCCAGCAGTTACGACAGGGGCTCTTCTGGCTACACCTTC
CASSYDRGSSGYTF
>TRBJ2-3|TRBV7-8|NA|NA
TGTGCCAGCAGCTTAGGAGGGGGAGTCTCGGCGTTCGCAGATACGCAGTATTTT
CASSLGGGVSAFADTQYF
>TRBJ2-4|TRBV2|NA|many
TGTGCCAGCAGTGAGCTAGCCAAAAACATTCAGTACTTC
CASSELAKNIQYF
>TRBJ2-1|TRBV11-2|TRBD2|many
TGTGCCAGCAGCCGCGGACTAGCGGAGGGCAATGAGCAGTTCTTC
CASSRGLAEGNEQFF
>TRBJ2-5|TRBV27|NA|few
TGTGCCAGCAGTGGTCAGGGCCAGCAAGAGACCCAGTACTTC
CASSGQGQQETQYF
>TRBJ2-7|TRBV7-8|NA|NA
TGTGCCAGCAGCTTAGAGGTGCTAGGGATCTACGAGCAGTACTTC
CASSLEVLGIYEQYF
>TRBJ1-2|TRBV5-1|NA|NA
TGCGCCAGCAGCTTGGACCTTTCTAACTATGGCTACACCTTC
CASSLDLSNYGYTF
>TRBJ2-1|TRBV7-9|TRBD2|NA
TGTGCCAGCAGCTTAAACCCCCTAGCGGGGGGAAGGAATGAGCAGTTCTTC
CASSLNPLAGGRNEQFF
>TRBJ2-1|TRBV3-1|NA|NA
TGTGCCAGCAGCCAGGACCAGCGGGTCGAGCAGTTCTTC
CASSQDQRVEQFF
>TRBJ2-7|TRBV5-6|TRBD2|NA
TGTGCCAGCAGCACCGGGACTAGCGGCGTCTACGAGCAGTACTTC
CASSTGTSGVYEQYF